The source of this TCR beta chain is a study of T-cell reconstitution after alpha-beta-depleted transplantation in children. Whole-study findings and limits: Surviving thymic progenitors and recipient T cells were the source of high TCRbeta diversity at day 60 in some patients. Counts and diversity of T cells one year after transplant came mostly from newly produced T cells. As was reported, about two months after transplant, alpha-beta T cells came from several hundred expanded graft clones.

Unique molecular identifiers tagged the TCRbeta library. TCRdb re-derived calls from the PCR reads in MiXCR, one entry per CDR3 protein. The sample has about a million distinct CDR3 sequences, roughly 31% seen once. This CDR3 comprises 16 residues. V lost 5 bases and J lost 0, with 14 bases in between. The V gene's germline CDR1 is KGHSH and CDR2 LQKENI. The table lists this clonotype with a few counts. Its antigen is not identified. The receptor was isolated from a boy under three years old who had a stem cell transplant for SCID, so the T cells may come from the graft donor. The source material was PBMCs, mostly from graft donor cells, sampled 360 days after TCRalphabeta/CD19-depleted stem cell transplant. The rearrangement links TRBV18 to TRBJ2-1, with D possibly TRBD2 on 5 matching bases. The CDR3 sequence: CASSTKEASSYNEQFF. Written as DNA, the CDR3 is TGTGCCAGCTCAACCAAGGAGGCCAGCTCCTACAATGAGCAGTTCTTC.